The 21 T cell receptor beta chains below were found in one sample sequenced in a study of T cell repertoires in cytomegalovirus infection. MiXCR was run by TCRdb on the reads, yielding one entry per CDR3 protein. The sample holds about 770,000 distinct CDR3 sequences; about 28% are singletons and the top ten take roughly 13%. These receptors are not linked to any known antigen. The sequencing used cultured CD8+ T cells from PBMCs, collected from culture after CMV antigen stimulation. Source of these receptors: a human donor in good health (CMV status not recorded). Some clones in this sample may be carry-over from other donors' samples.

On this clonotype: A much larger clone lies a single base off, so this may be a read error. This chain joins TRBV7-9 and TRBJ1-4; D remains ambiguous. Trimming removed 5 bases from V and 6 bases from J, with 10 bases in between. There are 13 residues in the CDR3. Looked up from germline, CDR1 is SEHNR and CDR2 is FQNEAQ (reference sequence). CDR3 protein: CASSPVVYEKLFF. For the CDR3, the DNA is TGTGCCAGCAGCCCAGTAGTATATGAAAAACTGTTTTTT.

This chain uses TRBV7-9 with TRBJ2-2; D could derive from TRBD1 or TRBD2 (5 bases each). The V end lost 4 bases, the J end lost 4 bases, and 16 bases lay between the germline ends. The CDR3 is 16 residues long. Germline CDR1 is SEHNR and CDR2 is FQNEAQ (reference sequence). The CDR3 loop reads CASSYGTLDFTGELFF. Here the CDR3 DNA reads TGTGCCAGCAGCTACGGGACCCTTGATTTCACCGGGGAGCTGTTTTTT.

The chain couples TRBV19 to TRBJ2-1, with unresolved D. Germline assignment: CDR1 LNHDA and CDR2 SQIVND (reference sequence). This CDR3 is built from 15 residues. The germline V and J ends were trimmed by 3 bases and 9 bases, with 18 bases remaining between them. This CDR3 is CASSIEQFSSIEQFF. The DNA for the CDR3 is TGTGCCAGTAGTATCGAACAGTTTTCCTCCATTGAGCAGTTCTTC.

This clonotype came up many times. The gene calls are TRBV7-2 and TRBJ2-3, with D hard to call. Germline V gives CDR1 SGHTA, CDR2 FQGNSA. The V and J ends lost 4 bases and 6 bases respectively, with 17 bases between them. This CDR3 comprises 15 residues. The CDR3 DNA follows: TGTGCCAGCAGCTCTCTACTTCACCCGTTGGATACGCAGTATTTT. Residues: CASSSLLHPLDTQYF.

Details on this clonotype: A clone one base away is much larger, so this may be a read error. The CDR3 loop is CASSRTGFSGNTIYF. The DNA of the CDR3 is TGTGCCAGCAGCAGGACAGGGTTCTCTGGAAACACCATATATTTT. The chain employs TRBV7-2 and TRBJ1-3, with 8 positions matching TRBD1. V lost 5 bases, J lost 0 bases, and 3 bases stayed unmatched. CDR1 SGHTA and CDR2 FQGNSA come from the germline V gene. The CDR3 loop spans 15 amino acids.

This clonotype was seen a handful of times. CDR3 protein: CSAIRPGTGFWEQYV. Here the CDR3 DNA reads TGCAGTGCTATACGACCCGGGACAGGGTTTTGGGAGCAGTACGTC. The rearrangement uses TRBV20-1 and TRBJ2-7, with 9 bases aligning to TRBD1. The germline V gene has CDR1 DFQATT and CDR2 SNEGSKA (reference sequence). CDR3 length equals 15 residues. The V segment lost 4 bases and the J segment 7 bases; nucleotides outside the gene matches: 14.

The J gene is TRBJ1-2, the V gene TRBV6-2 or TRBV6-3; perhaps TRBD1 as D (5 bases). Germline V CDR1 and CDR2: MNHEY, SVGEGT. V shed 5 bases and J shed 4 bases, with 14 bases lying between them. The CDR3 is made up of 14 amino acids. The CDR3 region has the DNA TGTGCCAGCAGTCCAGGGCCGTTCTTCTATGGCTACACCTTC. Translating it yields CASSPGPFFYGYTF.

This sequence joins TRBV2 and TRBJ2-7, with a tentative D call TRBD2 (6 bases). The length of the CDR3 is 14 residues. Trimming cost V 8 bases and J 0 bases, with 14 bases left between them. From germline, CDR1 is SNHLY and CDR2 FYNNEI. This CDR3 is CASLGTFSSYEQYF. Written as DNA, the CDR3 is TGTGCCAGCCTTGGGACTTTCAGCTCCTACGAGCAGTACTTC. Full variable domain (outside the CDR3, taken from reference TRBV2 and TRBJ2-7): EPEVTQTPSHQVTQMGQEVILRCVPISNHLYFYWYRQILGQKVEFLVSFYNNEISEKSEIFDDQFSVERPDGSNFTLKIRSTKLEDSAMYFCASLGTFSSYEQYFGPGTRLTVT.

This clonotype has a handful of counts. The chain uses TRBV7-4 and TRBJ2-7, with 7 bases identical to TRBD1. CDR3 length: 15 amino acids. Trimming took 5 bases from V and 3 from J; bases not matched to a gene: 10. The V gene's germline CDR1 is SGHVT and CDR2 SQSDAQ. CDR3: CASSLDRDPGYEQYV. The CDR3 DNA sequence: TGTGCCAGCAGCCTAGACAGGGACCCTGGCTACGAGCAGTACGTC.

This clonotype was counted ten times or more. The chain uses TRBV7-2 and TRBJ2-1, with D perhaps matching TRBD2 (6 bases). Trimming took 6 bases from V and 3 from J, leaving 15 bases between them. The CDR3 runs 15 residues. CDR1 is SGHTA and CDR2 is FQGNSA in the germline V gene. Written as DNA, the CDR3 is TGTGCCAGCAGAGAAGGGACTTTTATCTACAATGAGCAGTTCTTC. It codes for CASREGTFIYNEQFF.

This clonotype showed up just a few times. The chain's CDR3 is CATSKIGGRSQETQYF. CDR3 coding DNA: TGTGCCACCAGCAAAATAGGGGGGAGGTCCCAAGAGACCCAGTACTTC. This sequence joins TRBV15 and TRBJ2-5; the D call may be TRBD1 or TRBD2 (6 bases each). Trimming removed 4 bases from V and 1 base from J, with 16 bases in between. The CDR3 totals 16 residues. CDR1 LNHNV and CDR2 YYDKDF come from the germline V gene (reference sequence).

CDR3: CASSLKQGETGELFF. CDR3 coding DNA: TGCGCCAGCAGCCTAAAGCAGGGGGAAACCGGGGAGCTGTTTTTT. V and J are TRBV4-1 and TRBJ2-2, with 7 bases that match TRBD1. CDR1 and CDR2 (germline): MGHRA, YSYEKL. CDR3 length equals 15 residues. Losses at the gene ends were 4 bases for V and 5 bases for J; bases not matched to a gene: 7.

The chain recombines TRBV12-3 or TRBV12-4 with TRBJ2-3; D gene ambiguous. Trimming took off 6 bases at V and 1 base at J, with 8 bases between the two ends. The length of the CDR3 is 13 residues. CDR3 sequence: CASSMSGTDTQYF. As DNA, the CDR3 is TGTGCCAGCAGCATGTCGGGCACAGATACGCAGTATTTT.

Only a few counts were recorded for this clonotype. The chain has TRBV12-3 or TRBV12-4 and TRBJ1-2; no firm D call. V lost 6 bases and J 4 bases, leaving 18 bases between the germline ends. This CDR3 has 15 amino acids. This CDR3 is CASRGYRGSGYGYTF. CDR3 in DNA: TGTGCCAGCAGGGGTTATCGGGGAAGCGGCTATGGCTACACCTTC.

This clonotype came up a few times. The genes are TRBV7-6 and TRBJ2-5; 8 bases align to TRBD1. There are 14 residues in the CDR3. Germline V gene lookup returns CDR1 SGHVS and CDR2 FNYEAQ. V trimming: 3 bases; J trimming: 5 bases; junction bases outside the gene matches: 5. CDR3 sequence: CASSFPNRGETQYF. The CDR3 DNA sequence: TGTGCCAGCAGCTTCCCAAACAGGGGGGAGACCCAGTACTTC.

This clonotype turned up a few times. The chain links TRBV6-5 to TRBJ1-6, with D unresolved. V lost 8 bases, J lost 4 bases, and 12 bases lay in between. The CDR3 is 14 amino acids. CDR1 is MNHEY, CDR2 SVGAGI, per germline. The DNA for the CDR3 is TGTGCCAGCTGGGGAGGGCCGTATAATTCACCCCTCCACTTT. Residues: CASWGGPYNSPLHF.

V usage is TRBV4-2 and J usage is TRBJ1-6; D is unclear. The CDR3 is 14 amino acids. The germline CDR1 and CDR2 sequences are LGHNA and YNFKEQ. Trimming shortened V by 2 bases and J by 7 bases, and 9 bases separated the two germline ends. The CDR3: CASSQPIWNSPLHF. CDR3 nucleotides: TGTGCCAGCAGCCAACCTATCTGGAATTCACCCCTCCACTTT.

In DNA form, the CDR3 reads TGTGCCAGCAGCTTGGGACATACAGTGAACACTGAAGCTTTCTTT. Its translation: CASSLGHTVNTEAFF. This rearrangement joins TRBV5-5 to TRBJ1-1; D is unclear. The CDR3 extends over 15 amino acids. CDR1 is SGHKS and CDR2 is YYEKEE in the germline V gene (reference sequence). V was shortened by 0 bases and J by 0 bases, with 9 bases between the two germline ends.

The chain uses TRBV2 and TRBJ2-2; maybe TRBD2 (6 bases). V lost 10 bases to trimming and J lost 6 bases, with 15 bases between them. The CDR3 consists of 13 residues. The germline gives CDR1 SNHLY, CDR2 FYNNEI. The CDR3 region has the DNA TGTGCCATCCGGGGGAGGAAGGCCGGGGAGCTGTTTTTT. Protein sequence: CAIRGRKAGELFF.

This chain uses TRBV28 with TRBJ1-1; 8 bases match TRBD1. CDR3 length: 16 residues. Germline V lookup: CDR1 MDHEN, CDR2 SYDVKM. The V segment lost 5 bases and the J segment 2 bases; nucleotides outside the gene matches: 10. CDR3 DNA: TGTGCCAGCAGTACAATATGGACAGGGAGTAACACTGAAGCTTTCTTT. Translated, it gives CASSTIWTGSNTEAFF.

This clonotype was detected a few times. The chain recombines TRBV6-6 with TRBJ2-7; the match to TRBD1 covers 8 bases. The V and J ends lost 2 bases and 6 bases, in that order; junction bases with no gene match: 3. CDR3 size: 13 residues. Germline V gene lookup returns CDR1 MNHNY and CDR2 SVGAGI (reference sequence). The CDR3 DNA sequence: TGTGCCAGCAGTTACGTAGGGACAGGCGAGCAGTACGTC. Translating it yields CASSYVGTGEQYV.